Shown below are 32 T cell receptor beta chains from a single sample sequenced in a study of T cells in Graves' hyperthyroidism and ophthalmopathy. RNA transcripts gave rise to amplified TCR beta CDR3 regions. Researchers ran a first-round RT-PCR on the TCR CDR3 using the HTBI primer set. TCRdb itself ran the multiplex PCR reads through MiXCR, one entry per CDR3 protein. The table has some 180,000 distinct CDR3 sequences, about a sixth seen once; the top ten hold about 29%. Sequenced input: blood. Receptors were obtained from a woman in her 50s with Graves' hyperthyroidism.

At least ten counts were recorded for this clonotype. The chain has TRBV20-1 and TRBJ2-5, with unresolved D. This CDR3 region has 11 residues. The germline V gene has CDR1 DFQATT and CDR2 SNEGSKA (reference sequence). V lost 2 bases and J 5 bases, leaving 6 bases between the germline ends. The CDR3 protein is CSARLGETQYF. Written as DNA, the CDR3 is TGCAGTGCTAGACTCGGGGAGACCCAGTACTTC.

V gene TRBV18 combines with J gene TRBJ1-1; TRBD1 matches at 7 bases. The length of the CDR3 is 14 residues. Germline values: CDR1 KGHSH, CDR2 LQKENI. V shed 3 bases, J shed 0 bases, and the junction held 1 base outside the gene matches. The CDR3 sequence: CASSPTGLNTEAFF. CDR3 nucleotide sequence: TGTGCCAGCTCACCGACAGGGCTGAACACTGAAGCTTTCTTT.

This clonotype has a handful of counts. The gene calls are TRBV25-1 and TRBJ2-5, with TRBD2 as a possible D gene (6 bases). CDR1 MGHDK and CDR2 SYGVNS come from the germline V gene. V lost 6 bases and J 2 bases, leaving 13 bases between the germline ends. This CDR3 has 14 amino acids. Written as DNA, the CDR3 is TGTGCCAGCAGGGGGGGAGGTCCTCAAGAGACCCAGTACTTC. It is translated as CASRGGGPQETQYF.

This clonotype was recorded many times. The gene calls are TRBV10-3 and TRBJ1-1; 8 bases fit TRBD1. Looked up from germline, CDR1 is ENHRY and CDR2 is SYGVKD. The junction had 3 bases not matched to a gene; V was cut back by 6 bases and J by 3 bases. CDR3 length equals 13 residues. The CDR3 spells CAIRVTGDTEAFF. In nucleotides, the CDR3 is TGTGCCATCAGGGTGACAGGGGACACTGAAGCTTTCTTT.

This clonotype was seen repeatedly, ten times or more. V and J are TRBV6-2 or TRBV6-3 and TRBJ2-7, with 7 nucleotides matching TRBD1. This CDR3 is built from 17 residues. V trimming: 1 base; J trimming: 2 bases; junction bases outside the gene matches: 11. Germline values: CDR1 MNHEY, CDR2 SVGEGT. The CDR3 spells CASSYLRTGTAPYEQYF. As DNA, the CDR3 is TGTGCCAGCAGTTACTTAAGGACCGGGACAGCCCCCTACGAGCAGTACTTC.

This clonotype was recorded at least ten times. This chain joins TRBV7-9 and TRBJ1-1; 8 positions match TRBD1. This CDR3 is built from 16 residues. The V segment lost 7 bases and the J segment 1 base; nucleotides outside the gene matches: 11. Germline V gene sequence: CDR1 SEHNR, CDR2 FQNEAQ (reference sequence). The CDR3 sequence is CASTRQGSLSNTEAFF. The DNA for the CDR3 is TGTGCCAGCACCCGACAGGGGTCACTTTCGAACACTGAAGCTTTCTTT.

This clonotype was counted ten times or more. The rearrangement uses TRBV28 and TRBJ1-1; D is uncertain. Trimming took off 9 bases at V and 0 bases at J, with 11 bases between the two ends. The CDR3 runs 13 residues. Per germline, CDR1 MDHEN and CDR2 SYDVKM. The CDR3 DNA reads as TGTGCCAGTAGAGTGGTCCTGAACACTGAAGCTTTCTTT. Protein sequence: CASRVVLNTEAFF.

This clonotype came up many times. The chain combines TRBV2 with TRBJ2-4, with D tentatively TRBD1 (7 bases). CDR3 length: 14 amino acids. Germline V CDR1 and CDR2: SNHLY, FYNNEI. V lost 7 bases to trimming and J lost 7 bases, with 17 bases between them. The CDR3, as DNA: TGTGCCAGCATCCCCGGAGGGGGCAAGAACATTCAGTACTTC. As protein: CASIPGGGKNIQYF.

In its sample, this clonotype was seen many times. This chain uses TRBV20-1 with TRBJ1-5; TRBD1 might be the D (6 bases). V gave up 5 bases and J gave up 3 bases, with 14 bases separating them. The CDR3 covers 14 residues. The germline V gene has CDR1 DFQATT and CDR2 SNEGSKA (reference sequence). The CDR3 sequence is CSAGQWGNNQPQHF. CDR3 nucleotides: TGCAGTGCTGGACAGTGGGGAAACAATCAGCCCCAGCATTTT.

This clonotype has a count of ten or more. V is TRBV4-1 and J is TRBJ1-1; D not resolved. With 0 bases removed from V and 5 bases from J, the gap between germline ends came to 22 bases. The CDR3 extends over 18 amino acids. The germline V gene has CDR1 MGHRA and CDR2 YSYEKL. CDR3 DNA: TGCGCCAGCAGCCAAGATTCCGCTGGCGTGGCAGGCAGGACTGAAGCTTTCTTT. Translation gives CASSQDSAGVAGRTEAFF.

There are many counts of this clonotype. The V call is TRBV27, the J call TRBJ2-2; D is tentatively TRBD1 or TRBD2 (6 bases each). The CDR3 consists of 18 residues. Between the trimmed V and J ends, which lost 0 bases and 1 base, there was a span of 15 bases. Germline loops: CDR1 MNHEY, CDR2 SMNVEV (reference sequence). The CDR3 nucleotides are TGTGCCAGCAGTTTATCGGGGGGCAGGCCGAGGAACACCGGGGAGCTGTTTTTT. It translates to CASSLSGGRPRNTGELFF.

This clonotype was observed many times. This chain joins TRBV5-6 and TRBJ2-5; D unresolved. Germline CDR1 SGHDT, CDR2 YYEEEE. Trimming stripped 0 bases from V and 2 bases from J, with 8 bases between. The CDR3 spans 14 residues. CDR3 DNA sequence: TGTGCCAGCAGCTTGGGACTGTTACAAGAGACCCAGTACTTC. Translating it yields CASSLGLLQETQYF.

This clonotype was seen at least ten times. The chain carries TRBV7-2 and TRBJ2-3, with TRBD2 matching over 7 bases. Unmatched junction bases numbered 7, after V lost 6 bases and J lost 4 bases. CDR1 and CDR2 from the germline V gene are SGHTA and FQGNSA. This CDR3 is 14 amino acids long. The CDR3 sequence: CASRRGGGPDTQYF. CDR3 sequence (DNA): TGTGCCAGCAGGCGAGGCGGGGGTCCAGATACGCAGTATTTT.

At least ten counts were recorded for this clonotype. The CDR3 protein is CASSHRGGGRNEQFF. DNA for the CDR3: TGTGCCAGCAGTCATCGAGGGGGCGGTCGGAATGAGCAGTTCTTC. V and J are TRBV27 and TRBJ2-1, with 7 bases fitting TRBD1. The CDR3 extends over 15 amino acids. The V gene's germline CDR1 is MNHEY and CDR2 SMNVEV (reference sequence). The trim removed 5 bases at V and 7 bases at J, leaving 11 bases unmatched.

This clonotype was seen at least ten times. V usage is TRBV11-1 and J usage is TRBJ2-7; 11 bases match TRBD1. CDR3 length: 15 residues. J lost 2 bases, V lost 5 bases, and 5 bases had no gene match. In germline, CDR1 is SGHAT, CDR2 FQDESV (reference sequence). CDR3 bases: TGTGCCAGCAGCCTTGGACAGGGGGCAACCTACGAGCAGTACTTC. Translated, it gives CASSLGQGATYEQYF.

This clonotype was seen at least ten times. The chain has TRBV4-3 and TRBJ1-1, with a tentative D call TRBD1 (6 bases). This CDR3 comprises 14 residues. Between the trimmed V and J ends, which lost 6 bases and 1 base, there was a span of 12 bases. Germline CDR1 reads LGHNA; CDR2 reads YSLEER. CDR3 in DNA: TGCGCCAGCAGTCCACAGGGAAGGAACACTGAAGCTTTCTTT. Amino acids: CASSPQGRNTEAFF.

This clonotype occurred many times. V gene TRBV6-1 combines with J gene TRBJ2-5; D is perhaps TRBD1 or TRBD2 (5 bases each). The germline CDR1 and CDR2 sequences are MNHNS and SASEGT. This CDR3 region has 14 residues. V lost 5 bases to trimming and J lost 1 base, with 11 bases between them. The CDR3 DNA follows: TGTGCCAGCAGTTTGTGGGGGACCCAAGAGACCCAGTACTTC. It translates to CASSLWGTQETQYF.

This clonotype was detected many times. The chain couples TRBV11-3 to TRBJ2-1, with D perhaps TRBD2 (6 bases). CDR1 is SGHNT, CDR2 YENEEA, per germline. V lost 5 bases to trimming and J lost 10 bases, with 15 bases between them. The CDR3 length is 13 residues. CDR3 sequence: CASSPPGGGEQFF. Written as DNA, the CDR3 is TGTGCCAGCAGCCCCCCTGGGGGAGGCGAGCAGTTCTTC.

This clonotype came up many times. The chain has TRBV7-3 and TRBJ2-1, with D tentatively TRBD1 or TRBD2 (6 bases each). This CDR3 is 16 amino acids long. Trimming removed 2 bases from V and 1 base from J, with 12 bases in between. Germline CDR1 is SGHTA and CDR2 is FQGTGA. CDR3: CASSLGGTRSYNEQFF. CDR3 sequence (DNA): TGTGCCAGCAGCTTAGGCGGGACAAGGTCCTACAATGAGCAGTTCTTC.

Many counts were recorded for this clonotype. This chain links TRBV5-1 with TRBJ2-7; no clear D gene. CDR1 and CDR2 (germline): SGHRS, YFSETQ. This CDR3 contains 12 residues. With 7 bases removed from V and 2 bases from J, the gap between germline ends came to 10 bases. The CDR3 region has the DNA TGCGCCAGCGGGTGGTCCACCTACGAGCAGTACTTC. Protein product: CASGWSTYEQYF.

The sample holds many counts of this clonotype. CDR3 sequence reads: CASDHSGGVYEQYF. DNA of the CDR3: TGTGCCAGCGACCACAGCGGGGGGGTCTACGAGCAGTACTTC. The rearrangement joins TRBV6-2 or TRBV6-3 to TRBJ2-7, with 10 bases lining up with TRBD2. The CDR3 is 14 amino acids. CDR1 MNHEY and CDR2 SVGEGT come from the germline V gene. V lost 8 bases to trimming and J lost 3 bases; unmatched junction nucleotides: 7.

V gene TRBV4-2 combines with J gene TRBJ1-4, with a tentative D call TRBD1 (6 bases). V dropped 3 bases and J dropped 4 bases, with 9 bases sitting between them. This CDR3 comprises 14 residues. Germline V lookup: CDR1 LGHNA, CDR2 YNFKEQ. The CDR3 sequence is CASSQVQGNEKLFF. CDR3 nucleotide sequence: TGTGCCAGCAGCCAGGTACAGGGTAATGAAAAACTGTTTTTT.

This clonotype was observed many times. CDR3 in DNA: TGTGCCAGCAGCTCGCCGTCTGGACAGTTCACTGAAGCTTTCTTT. The encoded protein is CASSSPSGQFTEAFF. This rearrangement joins TRBV7-9 to TRBJ1-1; D is perhaps TRBD1 (6 bases). Germline V CDR1 and CDR2: SEHNR, FQNEAQ (reference sequence). This CDR3 comprises 15 residues. Trimming pared 4 bases from V and 4 bases from J, leaving 16 bases between.

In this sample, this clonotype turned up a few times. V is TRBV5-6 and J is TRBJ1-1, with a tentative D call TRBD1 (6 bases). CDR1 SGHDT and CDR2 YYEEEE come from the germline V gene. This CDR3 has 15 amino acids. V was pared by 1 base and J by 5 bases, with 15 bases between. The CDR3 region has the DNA TGTGCCAGCAGCTTGTCGACAGGATGGGGGACTGAAGCTTTCTTT. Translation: CASSLSTGWGTEAFF.

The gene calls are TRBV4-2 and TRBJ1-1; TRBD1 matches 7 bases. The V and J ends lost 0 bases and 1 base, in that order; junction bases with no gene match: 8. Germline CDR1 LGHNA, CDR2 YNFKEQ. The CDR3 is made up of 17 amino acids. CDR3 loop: CASSQDRGWVSNTEAFF. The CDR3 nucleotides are TGTGCCAGCAGCCAAGACAGGGGGTGGGTTTCGAACACTGAAGCTTTCTTT.

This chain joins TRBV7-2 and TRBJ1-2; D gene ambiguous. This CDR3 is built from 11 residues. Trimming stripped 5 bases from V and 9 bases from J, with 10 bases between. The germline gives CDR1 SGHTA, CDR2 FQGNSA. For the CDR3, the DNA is TGTGCCAGCAGCCCAAGTAATAGCTACACCTTC. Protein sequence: CASSPSNSYTF. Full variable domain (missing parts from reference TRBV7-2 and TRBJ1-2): GAGVSQSPSNKVTEKGKDVELRCDPISGHTALYWYRQSLGQGLEFLIYFQGNSAPDKSGLPSDRFSAERTGGSVSTLTIQRTQQEDSAVYLCASSPSNSYTFGSGTRLTVV.

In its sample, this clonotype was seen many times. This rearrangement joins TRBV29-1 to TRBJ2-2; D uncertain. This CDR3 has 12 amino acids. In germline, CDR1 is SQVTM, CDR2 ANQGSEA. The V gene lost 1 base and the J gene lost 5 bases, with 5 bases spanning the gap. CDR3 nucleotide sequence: TGCAGCGTTGAAGGGGGAACCGGGGAGCTGTTTTTT. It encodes CSVEGGTGELFF.

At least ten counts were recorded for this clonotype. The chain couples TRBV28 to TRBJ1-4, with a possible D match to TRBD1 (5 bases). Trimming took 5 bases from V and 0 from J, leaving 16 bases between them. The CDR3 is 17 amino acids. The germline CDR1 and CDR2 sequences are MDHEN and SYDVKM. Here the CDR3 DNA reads TGTGCCAGCAGTCCGTCGGGGAGGGGAGCAACTAATGAAAAACTGTTTTTT. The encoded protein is CASSPSGRGATNEKLFF.

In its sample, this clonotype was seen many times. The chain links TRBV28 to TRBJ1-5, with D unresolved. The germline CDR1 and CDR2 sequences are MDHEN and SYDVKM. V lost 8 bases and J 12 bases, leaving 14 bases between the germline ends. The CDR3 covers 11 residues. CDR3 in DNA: TGTGCCAGCCGGAACAGCGCATTCCAGCATTTT. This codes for CASRNSAFQHF.

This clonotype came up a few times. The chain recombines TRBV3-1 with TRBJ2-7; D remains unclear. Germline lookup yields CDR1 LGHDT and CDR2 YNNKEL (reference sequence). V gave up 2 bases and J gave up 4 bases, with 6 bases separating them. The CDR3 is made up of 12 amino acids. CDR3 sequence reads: CASSQIRYEQYF. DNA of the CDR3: TGTGCCAGCAGCCAAATAAGGTACGAGCAGTACTTC.

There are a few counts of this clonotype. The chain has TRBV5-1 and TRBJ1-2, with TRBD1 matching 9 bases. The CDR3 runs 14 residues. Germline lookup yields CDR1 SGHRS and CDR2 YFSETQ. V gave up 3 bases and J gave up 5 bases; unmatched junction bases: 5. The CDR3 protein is CASSWGQGPYGYTF. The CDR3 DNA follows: TGCGCCAGCAGCTGGGGACAGGGACCTTATGGCTACACCTTC.

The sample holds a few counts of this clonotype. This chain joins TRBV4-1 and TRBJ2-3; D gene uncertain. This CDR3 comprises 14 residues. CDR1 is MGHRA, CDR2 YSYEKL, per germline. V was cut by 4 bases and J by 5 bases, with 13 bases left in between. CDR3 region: CASSLRTGRDTQYF. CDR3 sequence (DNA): TGCGCCAGCAGCCTCAGGACCGGGCGAGATACGCAGTATTTT.